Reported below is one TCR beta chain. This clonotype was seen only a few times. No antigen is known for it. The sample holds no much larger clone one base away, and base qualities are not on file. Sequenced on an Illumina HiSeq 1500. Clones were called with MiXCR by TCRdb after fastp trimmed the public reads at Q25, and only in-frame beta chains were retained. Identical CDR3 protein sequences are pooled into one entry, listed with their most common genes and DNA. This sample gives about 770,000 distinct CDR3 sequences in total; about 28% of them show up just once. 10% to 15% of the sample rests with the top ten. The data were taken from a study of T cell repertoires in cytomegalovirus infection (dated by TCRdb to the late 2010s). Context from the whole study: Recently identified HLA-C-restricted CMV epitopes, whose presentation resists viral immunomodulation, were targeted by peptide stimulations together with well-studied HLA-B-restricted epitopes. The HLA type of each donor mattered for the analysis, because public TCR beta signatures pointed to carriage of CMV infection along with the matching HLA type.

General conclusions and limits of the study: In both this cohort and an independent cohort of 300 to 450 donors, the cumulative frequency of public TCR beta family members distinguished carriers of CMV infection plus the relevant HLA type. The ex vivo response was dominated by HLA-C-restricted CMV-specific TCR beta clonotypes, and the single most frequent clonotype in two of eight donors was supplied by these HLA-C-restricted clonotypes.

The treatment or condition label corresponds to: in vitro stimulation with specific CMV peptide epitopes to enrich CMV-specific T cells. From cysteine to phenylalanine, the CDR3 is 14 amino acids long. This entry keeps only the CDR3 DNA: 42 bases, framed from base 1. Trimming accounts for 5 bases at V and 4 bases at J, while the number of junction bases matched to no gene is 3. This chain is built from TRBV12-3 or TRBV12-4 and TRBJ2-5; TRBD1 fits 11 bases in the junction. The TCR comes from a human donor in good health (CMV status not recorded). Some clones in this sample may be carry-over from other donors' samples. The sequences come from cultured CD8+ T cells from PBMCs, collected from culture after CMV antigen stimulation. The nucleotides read TGTGCCAGCAGTCTGGACAGGGGGCGAGAGACCCAGTACTTC. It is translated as CASSLDRGRETQYF.